Described below is a single T cell receptor (beta chain) sequence and its context. This sample was included in a study of shared clonotypes between healthy human individuals. Unmatched junction bases numbered 11, after V lost 5 bases and J lost 4 bases. CDR1 and CDR2 (germline): MNHEY, SVGAGI. There are 15 residues in the CDR3. Original methodology: Junction-only sequences without quality scores came from ImmunoSEQ, so filtering differed. Data came from immunoSEQ multiplex PCR; TCRdb stores just in-frame clones and leaves some out. The V and J calls and clone size were taken over from that table, and D and trimming were inferred from the DNA. The sample includes 1,400,000 or so clones, about 98.5% of them seen just once. From CD4+ cells came CD45RA+ naive and CD45RA-negative memory subsets.

The material sequenced was naive CD4+ T cells sorted from blood. Stated subset: CD45RA+ positively selected. The receptor comes from a man younger than 45 in good health. The J gene is TRBJ2-7, the V gene TRBV6-5; TRBD1 matches at 7 bases. Written as DNA, the CDR3 is TGTGCCAGCAGTAAAAACAGGGGCGCCCCTTACGAGCAGTACTTC. Its protein product is CASSKNRGAPYEQYF.